Listed below are T cell receptor beta chains from one sample, sequenced in a study of T cell repertoires in cytomegalovirus infection. Via MiXCR, TCRdb re-called the reads, giving one row per CDR3 protein. The repertoire holds some 100,000 distinct CDR3 sequences, with roughly a quarter as singletons. Sequenced material: CD8+ T cells from PBMCs. Receptors originate from a human donor in good health (CMV status not recorded). Some clones in this sample may be carry-over from other donors' samples. Each CDR3 is given without its conserved first and last residue. The order of the fields is D gene, V gene, J gene, CDR3 protein. D genes are given only for firm matches.

d_gene: TRBD2
v_gene: TRBV12-3/TRBV12-4
j_gene: TRBJ2-5
CDR3aa: ASSPKTSGSIGGETQY

d_gene: TRBD1
v_gene: TRBV20-1
j_gene: TRBJ1-1
CDR3aa: SARDKGQANTEAF

d_gene: -
v_gene: TRBV24-1
j_gene: TRBJ2-3
CDR3aa: ATSEKYNTDTQY

d_gene: -
v_gene: TRBV12-3/TRBV12-4
j_gene: TRBJ2-7
CDR3aa: ASSFQGSYEQY

d_gene: -
v_gene: TRBV6-1
j_gene: TRBJ1-2
CDR3aa: ASSEWGTTNYGYT

d_gene: -
v_gene: TRBV25-1
j_gene: TRBJ2-1
CDR3aa: ASSESSYNEQF

d_gene: -
v_gene: TRBV20-1
j_gene: TRBJ2-7
CDR3aa: SARERQAGYEQY

d_gene: -
v_gene: TRBV7-8
j_gene: TRBJ2-5
CDR3aa: ASSPGVEETQY

d_gene: TRBD1
v_gene: TRBV2
j_gene: TRBJ2-1
CDR3aa: ASSVQGQYNEQF

d_gene: TRBD1
v_gene: TRBV7-9
j_gene: TRBJ2-3
CDR3aa: ASSTGQGFTDTQY

d_gene: -
v_gene: TRBV28
j_gene: TRBJ2-7
CDR3aa: ASSLSRSSYEQY

d_gene: -
v_gene: TRBV7-9
j_gene: TRBJ2-7
CDR3aa: ASSPAVGATYEQY

d_gene: -
v_gene: TRBV18
j_gene: TRBJ1-2
CDR3aa: ASSWTAYGYT

d_gene: TRBD1
v_gene: TRBV5-1
j_gene: TRBJ2-7
CDR3aa: ASSLRTGYEQY

d_gene: -
v_gene: TRBV7-9
j_gene: TRBJ2-2
CDR3aa: ASSSPDERNTGELF

d_gene: -
v_gene: TRBV28
j_gene: TRBJ2-7
CDR3aa: ASSQYEQY

d_gene: -
v_gene: TRBV5-1
j_gene: TRBJ1-1
CDR3aa: ASSPWGGQNTEAF

d_gene: -
v_gene: TRBV20-1
j_gene: TRBJ1-2
CDR3aa: SARDIVEGGGGYT

d_gene: TRBD2
v_gene: TRBV6-2/TRBV6-3
j_gene: TRBJ2-5
CDR3aa: ASSSGGGRQEAQY

d_gene: TRBD1
v_gene: TRBV14
j_gene: TRBJ1-6
CDR3aa: ASSQKTGLDSPLY

d_gene: -
v_gene: TRBV12-3/TRBV12-4
j_gene: TRBJ2-7
CDR3aa: ASRKTGSSYEQY

d_gene: -
v_gene: TRBV7-6
j_gene: TRBJ2-5
CDR3aa: ASSLEAPETQY

d_gene: TRBD1
v_gene: TRBV7-9
j_gene: TRBJ2-3
CDR3aa: ASWDRDSDTQY

d_gene: TRBD2
v_gene: TRBV7-9
j_gene: TRBJ2-7
CDR3aa: ASRGLAGPYEQY

d_gene: -
v_gene: TRBV7-9
j_gene: TRBJ2-7
CDR3aa: ASSSRLAYEQY

d_gene: -
v_gene: TRBV6-2/TRBV6-3
j_gene: TRBJ2-7
CDR3aa: ASSADDQQY

d_gene: TRBD2
v_gene: TRBV20-1
j_gene: TRBJ2-1
CDR3aa: SARTASGRVNEQF

d_gene: TRBD2
v_gene: TRBV19
j_gene: TRBJ2-1
CDR3aa: ASSLISGTPYNEQF

d_gene: TRBD1
v_gene: TRBV4-3
j_gene: TRBJ2-7
CDR3aa: ASSQDRGQGSYEQY

d_gene: -
v_gene: TRBV7-6
j_gene: TRBJ2-1
CDR3aa: ASSPTTNEQF

d_gene: -
v_gene: TRBV28
j_gene: TRBJ2-7
CDR3aa: ASSSGRASQGILYEQY

d_gene: TRBD1
v_gene: TRBV4-3
j_gene: TRBJ1-2
CDR3aa: ASSQDGQGALGKGYT

d_gene: -
v_gene: TRBV7-9
j_gene: TRBJ1-1
CDR3aa: ASSLVVGDTEAF

d_gene: TRBD1
v_gene: TRBV7-8
j_gene: TRBJ2-7
CDR3aa: ASSLMGQGYEQY

d_gene: TRBD2
v_gene: TRBV2
j_gene: TRBJ2-3
CDR3aa: ASTGGTGTDTQY

d_gene: -
v_gene: TRBV11-3
j_gene: TRBJ2-1
CDR3aa: ASSRRVDNEQF

d_gene: -
v_gene: TRBV14
j_gene: TRBJ2-7
CDR3aa: ASSLSRSYEQY

d_gene: -
v_gene: TRBV5-1
j_gene: TRBJ2-3
CDR3aa: ASSSWTGDDTQY

d_gene: -
v_gene: TRBV19
j_gene: TRBJ1-1
CDR3aa: ASSIGSTEAF

d_gene: TRBD2
v_gene: TRBV6-6
j_gene: TRBJ2-1
CDR3aa: ASSYAGLAGGNEQF

d_gene: -
v_gene: TRBV5-6
j_gene: TRBJ2-7
CDR3aa: ASSRGGEEQY

d_gene: TRBD1
v_gene: TRBV19
j_gene: TRBJ1-2
CDR3aa: ASWTGAVGGYT

d_gene: -
v_gene: TRBV6-2/TRBV6-3
j_gene: TRBJ1-1
CDR3aa: ASNHPYTNNTEAF

d_gene: TRBD1
v_gene: TRBV7-8
j_gene: TRBJ2-7
CDR3aa: ASSLTTGDSYEQY

d_gene: -
v_gene: TRBV11-3
j_gene: TRBJ2-7
CDR3aa: ASRHHTDSYSYEQY

d_gene: -
v_gene: TRBV9
j_gene: TRBJ2-5
CDR3aa: ASSVSGGKETQY

d_gene: -
v_gene: TRBV28
j_gene: TRBJ2-7
CDR3aa: ASSLSLTRDNGYEQY

d_gene: -
v_gene: TRBV5-1
j_gene: TRBJ2-2
CDR3aa: ASSLGGGTGELF

d_gene: -
v_gene: TRBV11-3
j_gene: TRBJ1-2
CDR3aa: ASSLQGHNYGYT

d_gene: TRBD1
v_gene: TRBV7-2
j_gene: TRBJ1-2
CDR3aa: ASSRRAVSRDSRYGYT

d_gene: TRBD1
v_gene: TRBV9
j_gene: TRBJ2-1
CDR3aa: ASSDRDRPTDEQF

d_gene: -
v_gene: TRBV4-3
j_gene: TRBJ1-1
CDR3aa: ASSQDKRVGAEAF

d_gene: -
v_gene: TRBV19
j_gene: TRBJ1-6
CDR3aa: ASCISYNSPLH